The T cell receptor (beta chain) under discussion was sequenced for a study of CD8+ T cells in alopecia areata listed by TCRdb under 2018. A note on the overall study: Treated patients were enrolled in an open-label pilot trial of oral tofacitinib at 5 to 10 mg twice daily for moderate-to-severe alopecia areata. RNA came from the PAXgene miRNA kit for fixed scalp, the miRNeasy kit for PBMCs, and the RNeasy kit for mouse skin. On the human side, TCRbeta sequencing was run on scalp tissue and on sorted CD4+ and CD8+ peripheral blood T cells from healthy controls and from alopecia areata patients with either patchy or totalis/universalis disease. TCRbeta CDR3 regions were amplified by immunoSEQ multiplex PCR with 35 Vbeta forward and 13 Jbeta reverse primers. In treated patients, disease severity was measured using the SALT score, which gives the percentage of scalp surface area affected. Patients received tofacitinib for 6 to 18 months and were then followed off drug for 6 months to check for delayed response and recurrence. In both human patients and the C3H/HeJ mouse model, the study applied high-throughput TCRbeta sequencing to look at T cell clonal expansion in alopecia areata. Scalp clonality was compared among normal scalp (n=4), patchy alopecia areata scalp (n=8), and alopecia totalis/universalis scalp (n=8). Biopsies were taken from tofacitinib-treated patients at baseline and again at 4 and 24 weeks into treatment, and several of those patients also had a later scalp biopsy.

To prepare the library, the immunoSEQ multiplex PCR assay was applied. To provide template for TCR sequencing, every sample had RNA extracted and reverse transcribed into cDNA. SuperScript III was used to make first-strand cDNA, primed with a 2:1 mix of oligo-dT and random hexamers. A synthetic immune receptor repertoire was used to measure amplification bias, and any remaining bias was corrected computationally. The original methods were these. Raw reads were preprocessed to remove errors, and CDR3 was defined by IMGT conventions from the conserved cysteine to phenylalanine. Clonality was computed as 1 minus the Shannon entropy, with the entropy normalized by log2 of the number of productive unique TCRs. Scalp TCRbeta sequences were cross-referenced with sorted blood CD4 and CD8 repertoires so that the CD4 or CD8 identity of scalp clones could be inferred. TCRdb mirrors the immuneACCESS table, restricted to in-frame sequences. Some clones are absent from its copies; in checked studies, under half trace to an unresolved V gene, and the reason for the others is unknown. The V and J calls and clone size were taken over from that table, and D and trimming were inferred from the DNA. This sample lists some 200,000 clones; about 40% were detected once. Over 2.5% of the sample lies in the top ten.

Points on this clone: This clone's antigen is unknown. It has no much larger one-base neighbor in the sample; base qualities were not kept.

Taken from cysteine to phenylalanine, the CDR3 has 16 residues. Just the 48-base CDR3 DNA is kept, in frame starting at base 1. The germline V gene (reference sequence) yields LNHDA for CDR1 and SQIVND for CDR2. At the junction V is shortened by 6 bases and J by 2 bases; bases outside the gene matches: 5. The sample's treatment or condition label, decoded: oral pan-JAK inhibitor, 5-10 mg twice daily. Lesional scalp punch biopsies and peripheral blood were collected from alopecia areata patients. PBMCs were isolated by density centrifugation and stained for CD3, CD4 and CD8, and CD4+ and CD8+ T cells were sorted on a FACSAria. What the authors observed across the whole study: Compared with normal scalp, lesional scalp had higher clonality and more expanded CD8+ clones, particularly in alopecia totalis/universalis, a pattern that suggests antigenic drive. TCR sequences shared between patients were less clear than in mice, possibly partly because of HLA diversity in the patient population. Unlike mouse skin, which is dominated by gammadelta T cells, normal human skin has resident alphabeta T cells that are also sequenced, and this complicates analysis of the scalp TCR repertoire. With tofacitinib, both scalp clonality and the number of expanded CD8+ clones among the top 100 scalp clones went down significantly. Because the treated cohort was small and had only one nonresponder, larger studies are needed to examine links between baseline CD8+ expansion and response. Many expanded lesional clones persisted in scalp and blood during tofacitinib treatment, which may partly explain relapse after stopping treatment.

The chain is made from TRBV19 and TRBJ2-6; 9 bases in between match TRBD1. The material was CD4+ T cells sorted from blood, obtained at approximately week 36, from a patient treated with tofacitinib. This receptor was taken from a human donor with alopecia areata. The CDR3 corresponds to CASRLQGAPGANVLTF. The DNA reads TGTGCCAGTAGGCTACAGGGGGCGCCTGGGGCCAACGTCCTGACTTTC.